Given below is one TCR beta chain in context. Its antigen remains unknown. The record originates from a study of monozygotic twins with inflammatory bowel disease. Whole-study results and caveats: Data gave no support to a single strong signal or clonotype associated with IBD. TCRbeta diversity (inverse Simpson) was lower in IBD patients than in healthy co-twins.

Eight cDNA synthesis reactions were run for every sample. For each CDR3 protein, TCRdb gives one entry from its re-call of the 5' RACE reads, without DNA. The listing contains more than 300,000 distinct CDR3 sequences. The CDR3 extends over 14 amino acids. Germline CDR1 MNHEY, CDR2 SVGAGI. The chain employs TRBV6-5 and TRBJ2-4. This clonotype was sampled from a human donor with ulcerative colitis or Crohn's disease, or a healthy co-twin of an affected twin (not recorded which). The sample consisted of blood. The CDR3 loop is CASSSSLAKNIQYF.